This entry concerns a single T cell receptor (beta chain). There is no known antigen for this receptor. The sample holds no much larger clone one base away, and base qualities are not on file. To identify antigen-specific CD4+ T cell clonotypes by their expansion, the ViraFEST assay first stimulated PBMC with viral peptide pools and then applied TCR sequencing. After around ten days of culture, CD4+ T cells were isolated with the EasySep CD4+ T cell isolation kit. None of the healthy vaccine recipients had a prior SARS-CoV-2 infection, which was confirmed by nucleocapsid antibody tests that came back negative both before and after vaccination. Some 1.9 million PBMC per well were cultured with 8.5 to 10 ug/ml peptides in IMDM containing roughly 5% human AB serum, approximately 10 IU/ml IL-2 and gentamicin. On days 3 and 7, half of the culture medium was replaced with fresh IL-2-containing medium. Each peptide stimulation condition was cultured in triplicate wells unless otherwise noted. Using Ficoll-Paque Plus gradient centrifugation, PBMC were separated from whole blood and then either used fresh or cryopreserved at -140C. The overlapping peptide pools covered the spike proteins of SARS-CoV-2 and of the common cold coronaviruses HCoV-NL63, HCoV-OC43 and HCoV-229E. The QIAamp micro DNA kit was used to extract genomic DNA from the cultured CD4+ T cells.

The trim is 11 bases for V and 5 bases for J, with a gap of 22 bases between the germline ends. Counted from cysteine to phenylalanine, this CDR3 has 15 amino acids. Of the read, only the CDR3 DNA is kept; its 45 bases are in frame from base 1. CDR1 and CDR2 are drawn from the germline V gene: KGHDR, SFDVKD. The library came from the immunoSEQ multiplex PCR assay. DNA from the CD4+ T cells that had been cultured and isolated underwent TCR beta CDR3 sequencing. Per the authors' processing: Non-productive TCR sequences were removed and reads were trimmed to the CDR3 region, keeping CDR3s of at least 7 amino acids. The MANAFEST web app was used to identify antigen-specific clonotypes by comparing expansion in peptide wells with expansion in reference cultures. To count as positive, a clone had to show expansion at FDR<0.05 compared with the reference and with all other wells, an odds ratio above 5, and a frequency above 0.1% in two replicate wells. A clonotype was called cross-reactive if it was significantly expanded both in SARS-CoV-2 spike wells and in at least one common cold coronavirus spike condition. CDR3 similarity was assessed by Levenshtein distance with the stringdist R package, and unrooted trees were built with ape in R 3.6.1. The table was pulled from immuneACCESS by TCRdb, which kept in-frame rearrangements only. Such tables lose some clones; where checked, under half of the loss comes from unresolved V genes, and the rest has no known cause. That table gives V, J and clone size, and the DNA gave D and trimming. The sample contains approximately 23,000 clones, around 68% of them found a single time. The ten largest account for 9.5% to 13% of the sample.

The record originates from a study of vaccination effects on CD4 cells after COVID-19 (dated by TCRdb to between 2020 and 2023). Broadly, across the study: Two doses of either the BNT162b2 or the mRNA-1273 mRNA SARS-CoV-2 vaccine were administered to participants. In both COVID-19 convalescent patients and infection-naive vaccine recipients, the study compared SARS-CoV-2 spike-specific CD4+ TCR repertoires from before mRNA vaccination with those from after it. A total of roughly 9 COVID-19 convalescent patients and several SARS-CoV-2-naive healthy vaccine recipients were included in the full study. In the study, cultures from other donors were sequenced using the Oncomine TCR Beta short-read assay on an Illumina iSeq 100.

Overall study outcomes, separate from this receptor: Only a small number of convalescent patients were included, and no early post-infection timepoints were available, which limited the study. Among healthy vaccine recipients, nearly all vaccine-induced clones were SARS-CoV-2 mono-reactive, and just 1 of 255 was cross-reactive with common cold coronaviruses. Both infection-induced and vaccine-induced clones contracted markedly at late post-vaccination timepoints, which is consistent with waning T cell responses.

Rearrangement joined TRBV24-1 to TRBJ2-3, with the D segment possibly TRBD1 or TRBD2, each aligning over 6 bases. Material: CD4+ T cells from PBMCs cultured with HCoV-NL63 spike peptides, obtained before COVID-19 vaccination. This sample's cell subset or site label indicates: HCoV-NL63 spike overlapping peptide pool stimulation. This TCR derives from a human donor who received a COVID-19 vaccine. The bases are TGTGCCATAGCCGACGAGGCCGAGGGGGGAGATACGCAGTATTTT. It codes for CAIADEAEGGDTQYF.